The 22 T cell receptor beta chains presented below share a single source sample, sequenced in a study of human T cells and chemical hapten exposure. Via MiXCR, TCRdb re-called the RACE reads, giving one row per CDR3 protein. The table shows 150,000 to 200,000 distinct CDR3 sequences, with roughly 30% occurring only once. Time point noted: pre-sensitization, week 0. Treatment meaning: therapeutic diphenylcyclopropenone sensitization with weekly scalp DPC. The sequences come from whole blood, collected in connection with sensitization to the hapten diphenylcyclopropenone (DPC). Source of these receptors: a woman aged 25 to 45 with alopecia areata. Some clones in this sample may be carry-over from other donors' samples.

The CDR3 region has the DNA TGTGCCAGCAGCCCAGTAGCGGGGCAAGAGACCCAGTACTTC. Protein sequence: CASSPVAGQETQYF. The chain recombines TRBV6-4 with TRBJ2-5, with 8 positions matching TRBD2. The germline V gene has CDR1 MRHNA and CDR2 SNTAGT. The CDR3 has 14 residues. With V trimmed by 6 bases and J by 2 bases, 5 bases remained unmatched.

This clonotype showed up many times. The chain has TRBV7-6 and TRBJ1-1, with a tentative D call TRBD1 (6 bases). V shed 3 bases and J shed 3 bases, with 17 bases lying between them. The CDR3 runs to 16 residues. CDR1 and CDR2 (germline): SGHVS, FNYEAQ. This CDR3 reads CASSLYRVEVHTEAFF. CDR3 nucleotides: TGTGCCAGCAGCTTGTACAGGGTCGAGGTTCACACTGAAGCTTTCTTT.

V and J are TRBV28 and TRBJ1-2, with D uncertain. Germline loops: CDR1 MDHEN, CDR2 SYDVKM. V gave up 6 bases and J gave up 4 bases, with 9 bases separating them. The CDR3 loop spans 12 amino acids. CDR3 sequence: CASRDPPYGYTF. The CDR3 DNA follows: TGTGCCAGCAGGGACCCTCCCTATGGCTACACCTTC.

This clonotype appeared a few times. The gene calls are TRBV5-1 and TRBJ2-2; 8 bases are shared with TRBD1. Trimming at V came to 5 bases and at J to 3 bases, leaving 6 bases not matched to a gene. Germline V gene data show CDR1 as SGHRS and CDR2 as YFSETQ. This CDR3 spans 15 amino acids. The CDR3 coding sequence is TGCGCCAGCAGTCCTGGACAGGGTTACACCGGGGAGCTGTTTTTT. Protein product: CASSPGQGYTGELFF.

The chain recombines TRBV7-8 with TRBJ1-3, with no clear D. This CDR3 region has 16 residues. The ends were cut back, 2 bases at V and 0 bases at J, with 11 bases in the middle. Germline loops: CDR1 SGHVS, CDR2 FQNEAQ. The CDR3 here is CASSLIRGFSGNTIYF. The CDR3 nucleotides are TGTGCCAGCAGCTTAATTCGAGGGTTCTCTGGAAACACCATATATTTT. Using reference TRBV7-8 and TRBJ1-3 for the parts outside the CDR3, the full variable domain is GAGVSQSPRYKVAKRGQDVALRCDPISGHVSLFWYQQALGQGPEFLTYFQNEAQLDKSGLPSDRFFAERPEGSVSTLKIQRTQQEDSAVYLCASSLIRGFSGNTIYFGEGSWLTVV.

This chain connects TRBV7-9 to TRBJ2-1; a weak D match, TRBD2 (5 bases). V gave up 6 bases and J gave up 8 bases, with 17 bases separating them. This CDR3 has 14 amino acids. CDR1 is SEHNR and CDR2 is FQNEAQ in the germline V gene (reference sequence). The CDR3 is CASSLTTSVHEQFF. The CDR3 bases are TGTGCCAGCAGTCTAACCACTAGTGTCCATGAGCAGTTCTTC.

The chain combines TRBV20-1 with TRBJ2-7, with TRBD2 identical over 9 bases. The CDR3 spans 14 residues. Germline-derived CDR1 and CDR2 are DFQATT and SNEGSKA (reference sequence). Losses at the gene ends were 2 bases for V and 3 bases for J; bases not matched to a gene: 5. The CDR3 region is CSARSASGNYEQYF. Written as DNA, the CDR3 is TGCAGTGCTAGATCCGCTAGCGGGAACTACGAGCAGTACTTC.

This sequence joins TRBV20-1 and TRBJ2-6; maybe TRBD1 (6 bases). The CDR3 runs 17 residues. V was cut by 3 bases and J by 6 bases, with 21 bases left in between. CDR1 is DFQATT, CDR2 SNEGSKA, per germline (reference sequence). The CDR3 sequence: CSARRGGTGSEANVLTF. CDR3 in DNA: TGCAGTGCTAGGAGAGGGGGTACGGGGTCGGAGGCCAACGTCCTGACTTTC.

This clonotype has ten or more counts. DNA of the CDR3: TGCAGTGCCGTCGACAGGACCGTTAGCACAGATACGCAGTATTTT. Its translation: CSAVDRTVSTDTQYF. V and J are TRBV20-1 and TRBJ2-3; D is possibly TRBD1 (6 bases). The length of the CDR3 is 15 residues. Looked up from germline, CDR1 is DFQATT and CDR2 is SNEGSKA (reference sequence). Trimming removed 6 bases from V and 0 bases from J, with 16 bases in between.

The genes are TRBV29-1 and TRBJ1-1; a weak D match, TRBD1 (6 bases). V was clipped by 4 bases and J by 4 bases, with 13 bases between them. This CDR3 is 13 amino acids long. Germline CDR1 SQVTM, CDR2 ANQGSEA. The CDR3 bases are TGCAGCGTTGGGGGGCAGGGTTTCACTGAAGCTTTCTTT. Protein product: CSVGGQGFTEAFF.

The chain is built from TRBV28 and TRBJ1-6; D might be TRBD1 (5 bases). V lost 3 bases and J lost 11, with 14 bases in between. The CDR3 loop spans 14 amino acids. Germline lookup yields CDR1 MDHEN and CDR2 SYDVKM. The CDR3 protein is CASSFGATKAPLHF. CDR3 bases: TGTGCCAGCAGTTTTGGGGCCACGAAGGCACCCCTCCACTTT.

Of note for this clonotype: A read error may produce the germline difference seen at one junction end. The rearrangement joins TRBV6-1 to TRBJ2-7; TRBD1 agrees at 9 bases. Germline V CDR1 and CDR2: MNHNS, SASEGT. This CDR3 contains 14 residues. The CDR3 region has the DNA TGTGCCAGCAGTGAAGCCCGTGTCCCGGACAGGGGACACTTC. Its protein is CASSEARVPDRGHF.

This clonotype was seen a handful of times. This rearrangement joins TRBV4-1 to TRBJ2-2; D gene uncertain. Germline V lookup: CDR1 MGHRA, CDR2 YSYEKL. Deletions cut 8 bases from V and 8 bases from J, with 9 bases between. The CDR3 spans 11 residues. The CDR3 DNA reads TGCGCCAGCCAAGAGAGTGGGGAGCTGTTTTTT. Protein product: CASQESGELFF.

V gene TRBV29-1 combines with J gene TRBJ1-5, with D hard to call. The CDR3 has 13 residues. Deletions cut 6 bases from V and 4 bases from J, with 13 bases between. Germline V gene lookup returns CDR1 SQVTM and CDR2 ANQGSEA. CDR3 sequence reads: CSVDEGANQPQHF. CDR3 sequence (DNA): TGCAGCGTAGACGAGGGTGCTAATCAGCCCCAGCATTTT.

This clonotype was seen more than once but under ten times. The CDR3 DNA is TGTGCCAGCAGTTATGGGGTCGGCGGGCCCCAGCATTTT. This encodes CASSYGVGGPQHF. The chain joins TRBV27 to TRBJ1-5; D remains ambiguous. The V gene lost 4 bases and the J gene lost 9 bases, with 13 bases spanning the gap. Looked up from germline, CDR1 is MNHEY and CDR2 is SMNVEV (reference sequence). The CDR3 has 13 amino acids.

This chain joins TRBV9 and TRBJ1-1, with no clear D. CDR1 and CDR2 from the germline V gene are SGDLS and YYNGEE. This CDR3 has 14 amino acids. V was clipped by 0 bases and J by 0 bases, with 6 bases between them. CDR3: CASSVDYMNTEAFF. The CDR3 coding sequence is TGTGCCAGCAGCGTAGATTACATGAACACTGAAGCTTTCTTT.

The sample holds a few counts of this clonotype. J is TRBJ2-5 and V is TRBV29-1; D not resolved. The CDR3 runs 11 residues. Germline loops: CDR1 SQVTM, CDR2 ANQGSEA. Trimming cost V 4 bases and J 4 bases, with 7 bases left between them. CDR3 nucleotide sequence: TGCAGCGTTGGTCAGTTAGAGACCCAGTACTTC. Its translation is CSVGQLETQYF. The full variable domain, completed using reference TRBV29-1 and TRBJ2-5, is SAVISQKPSRDICQRGTSLTIQCQVDSQVTMMFWYRQQPGQSLTLIATANQGSEATYESGFVIDKFPISRPNLTFSTLTVSNMSPEDSSIYLCSVGQLETQYFGPGTRLLVL.

This clonotype showed up just a few times. The J gene is TRBJ1-5, the V gene TRBV10-3; 8 bases fit TRBD1. The CDR3 totals 12 residues. Germline V gene sequence: CDR1 ENHRY, CDR2 SYGVKD. V shed 10 bases, J shed 4 bases, and the junction held 3 bases outside the gene matches. The chain's CDR3 is CATGQGNQPQHF. CDR3 nucleotides: TGTGCCACAGGACAGGGTAATCAGCCCCAGCATTTT.

This clonotype was recorded a few times. The rearrangement uses TRBV5-6 and TRBJ2-1; 9 positions agree with TRBD2. J was trimmed by 4 bases and V by 6 bases; bases with no gene match: 8. The CDR3 is made up of 15 amino acids. Germline loops: CDR1 SGHDT, CDR2 YYEEEE. CDR3 in DNA: TGTGCCAGCACCGCCGGGACTAGCAGGTACAATGAGCAGTTCTTC. It translates to CASTAGTSRYNEQFF. Looking up the rest from reference TRBV5-6 and TRBJ2-1 gives the full variable domain: DAGVTQSPTHLIKTRGQQVTLRCSPKSGHDTVSWYQQALGQGPQFIFQYYEEEERQRGNFPDRFSGHQFPNYSSELNVNALLLGDSALYLCASTAGTSRYNEQFFGPGTRLTVL.

This clonotype was counted between two and nine times. The rearrangement uses TRBV10-3 and TRBJ2-6; D is unresolved. The CDR3 runs to 13 residues. V was trimmed by 11 bases and J by 6 bases, leaving 14 bases between them. Germline CDR1 reads ENHRY; CDR2 reads SYGVKD. This CDR3 reads CAVGRSEANVLTF. The CDR3 DNA follows: TGTGCCGTCGGACGATCGGAGGCCAACGTCCTGACTTTC.

In this sample, this clonotype turned up a few times. V is TRBV5-8 and J is TRBJ1-2, with D hard to call. Germline assignment: CDR1 SGHTS and CDR2 YDEGEE. The CDR3 contains 15 residues. V was shortened by 1 base and J by 1 base, with 11 bases between the two germline ends. Here the CDR3 reads CASSLPPSGNYGYTF. CDR3 DNA: TGTGCCAGCAGCTTGCCACCGAGCGGTAACTATGGCTACACCTTC.

The V and J genes are TRBV6-5 and TRBJ2-7; D remains ambiguous. The CDR3 loop spans 14 amino acids. Per the germline V gene, CDR1 is MNHEY and CDR2 is SVGAGI. The germline V and J ends were trimmed by 0 bases and 2 bases, with 8 bases remaining between them. CDR3 residues: CASSYSNGPYEQYF. DNA of the CDR3: TGTGCCAGCAGTTACTCGAACGGACCCTACGAGCAGTACTTC.